Each of the 13 T cell receptor beta chains below was sequenced from the same sample in a study of T cell responses to AZD1222 COVID-19 vaccine. The repertoire was sequenced with immunoSEQ multiplex PCR; TCRdb's copy has only in-frame clones and lacks some. This table has roughly 99,000 clones, about 92% appearing once. The material sequenced was peripheral blood, taken 28 days after the second AZD1222 dose. The source of these receptors is an adult who received the AZD1222 COVID-19 vaccine.

The chain combines TRBV29-1 with TRBJ2-3, with TRBD2 matching over 9 bases. J gave up 8 bases and V 4 bases, and 7 bases lay outside the gene matches. The V gene's germline CDR1 is SQVTM and CDR2 ANQGSEA. The length of the CDR3 is 13 residues. CDR3 coding DNA: TGCAGCGTTGTGCGGGGGGGCTCGGGTACGCAGTATTTT. Protein sequence: CSVVRGGSGTQYF.

The genes are TRBV6-4 and TRBJ1-1; tentative D call: TRBD1 (5 bases). CDR3 length: 16 amino acids. Between the trimmed V and J ends, which lost 3 bases and 1 base, there was a span of 15 bases. In germline, CDR1 is MRHNA, CDR2 SNTAGT. The CDR3 DNA reads as TGTGCCAGCAGTGAGTGCGGGGGGGTTGAGAACACTGAAGCTTTCTTT. It specifies CASSECGGVENTEAFF.

The chain has TRBV24-1 and TRBJ2-1; 7 bases match TRBD2. J was trimmed by 6 bases and V by 3 bases; bases with no gene match: 7. Germline V gives CDR1 KGHDR, CDR2 SFDVKD. The CDR3 extends over 15 amino acids. The CDR3 here is CATSDRAGVSNEQFF. As DNA, the CDR3 is TGTGCCACCAGTGATCGGGCGGGAGTTAGCAATGAGCAGTTCTTC.

In its sample, this clone was seen once. DNA of the CDR3: TGTGCCAGTAAGCCGGGACGGTACACAGATACGCAGTATTTT. Its protein product is CASKPGRYTDTQYF. V and J are TRBV19 and TRBJ2-3, with D tentatively TRBD1 or TRBD2 (5 bases each). CDR1 is LNHDA and CDR2 is SQIVND in the germline V gene (reference sequence). The CDR3 is 14 residues long. V was clipped by 7 bases and J by 2 bases, with 13 bases between them.

V and J are TRBV5-4 and TRBJ2-1; D possibly matches TRBD1 or TRBD2 (6 bases each). The germline V and J ends were trimmed by 0 bases and 3 bases, with 10 bases remaining between them. This CDR3 is 15 amino acids long. The germline V gene encodes CDR1 SGHNT and CDR2 YYREEE (reference sequence). This CDR3 is CASSLGGGHYNEQFF. As DNA, the CDR3 is TGTGCCAGCAGCTTGGGTGGGGGGCACTACAATGAGCAGTTCTTC. The variable domain in full, with the rest retrieved from reference TRBV5-4 and TRBJ2-1, is ETGVTQSPTHLIKTRGQQVTLRCSSQSGHNTVSWYQQALGQGPQFIFQYYREEENGRGNFPPRFSGLQFPNYSSELNVNALELDDSALYLCASSLGGGHYNEQFFGPGTRLTVL.

The chain links TRBV4-2 to TRBJ2-3, with D possibly being TRBD2 (6 bases). This CDR3 comprises 16 residues. Trimming removed 4 bases at V and 6 bases at J, with 20 bases between. CDR1 and CDR2 from the germline V gene are LGHNA and YNFKEQ. The CDR3 region has the DNA TGTGCCAGCAGCCCGGAGGGGACCCCCACCGGCGATACGCAGTATTTT. This gives the protein CASSPEGTPTGDTQYF.

This clone appeared a single time. The chain combines TRBV6-2 or TRBV6-3 with TRBJ2-2, with 7 bases fitting TRBD1. Germline values: CDR1 MNHEY, CDR2 SVGEGT. J was trimmed by 3 bases and V by 2 bases; bases with no gene match: 3. This CDR3 has 15 residues. CDR3 residues: CASSYRQGDTGELFF. CDR3 sequence (DNA): TGTGCCAGCAGTTACAGGCAGGGGGACACCGGGGAGCTGTTTTTT.

The CDR3 coding sequence is TGTGCCAGCAGCTATACTAGATCAGATACGCAGTATTTT. Translating it yields CASSYTRSDTQYF. V and J are TRBV7-3 and TRBJ2-3; D is possibly TRBD2 (5 bases). Germline assignment: CDR1 SGHTA and CDR2 FQGTGA. CDR3 size: 13 residues. V lost 4 bases to trimming and J lost 4 bases, with 9 bases between them.

The chain is built from TRBV4-1 and TRBJ1-4; 7 bases agree with TRBD1. The junction had 11 bases not matched to a gene; V was cut back by 4 bases and J by 0 bases. CDR1 and CDR2 from the germline V gene are MGHRA and YSYEKL. The CDR3 sequence is 18 residues long. The CDR3 protein is CASSPKTGGTATNEKLFF. CDR3 DNA sequence: TGCGCCAGCAGCCCCAAGACAGGAGGGACAGCAACTAATGAAAAACTGTTTTTT.

This chain uses TRBV28 with TRBJ1-1; D might be TRBD1 (5 bases). The CDR3 sequence is 12 residues long. Germline-derived CDR1 and CDR2 are MDHEN and SYDVKM. V gave up 1 base and J gave up 5 bases, with 5 bases separating them. The CDR3: CASSLSGTEAFF. The CDR3 DNA reads as TGTGCCAGCAGTTTATCAGGGACTGAAGCTTTCTTT. The complete variable domain, with remaining parts taken from reference TRBV28 and TRBJ1-1, reads DVKVTQSSRYLVKRTGEKVFLECVQDMDHENMFWYRQDPGLGLRLIYFSYDVKMKEKGDIPEGYSVSREKKERFSLILESASTNQTSMYLCASSLSGTEAFFGQGTRLTVV.

This rearrangement joins TRBV25-1 to TRBJ2-1, with D maybe TRBD1 (6 bases). This CDR3 comprises 12 residues. The V end was cut by 10 bases, the J end by 7 bases, with 14 bases between. Germline CDR1 MGHDK, CDR2 SYGVNS. The CDR3 spells CAIETGENEQFF. The DNA for the CDR3 is TGTGCCATCGAGACAGGAGAGAATGAGCAGTTCTTC.

The chain has TRBV5-4 and TRBJ2-7; 7 nucleotides agree with TRBD1. This CDR3 contains 14 residues. The germline CDR1 and CDR2 sequences are SGHNT and YYREEE (reference sequence). V dropped 0 bases and J dropped 4; count of bases not matched to a gene: 4. The CDR3 spells CASSLGDRDYEQYF. Here the CDR3 DNA reads TGTGCCAGCAGCTTGGGCGACAGGGATTACGAGCAGTACTTC.

CDR3 sequence (DNA): TGCAGCGCGGGACAGGCCAATCAGCCCCAGCATTTT. Encoded protein: CSAGQANQPQHF. This rearrangement joins TRBV29-1 to TRBJ1-5; 8 bases line up with TRBD1. There are 12 residues in the CDR3. Germline V gene lookup returns CDR1 SQVTM and CDR2 ANQGSEA. V trimming: 7 bases; J trimming: 3 bases; junction bases outside the gene matches: 2.